This T cell receptor beta chain derives from a study of a mutant IDH1 vaccine in newly diagnosed glioma. Study-level information: The vaccination schedule gave patients eight doses in weeks 1, 3, 5, 7, 11, 15, 19 and 23. An approximately 62% male, about 38% female split and a mean age of 40.4 years characterized treated patients. Patients were started on vaccination 4-6 weeks after radiotherapy alone, or with temozolomide cycles. Receipt of radiotherapy, temozolomide, or both preceded the study, and most received both.

Assay: immunoSEQ multiplex PCR; the TCRdb copy retains only in-frame clones and omits some. In the table there are approximately 39,000 clones, roughly 81% of which are singletons. The time point denotes: week 5, during vaccination. The investigators gave 300 ug of mutant IDH1 20-mer peptide in each vaccine dose, together with topical imiquimod. On this clone: What it binds is not known.

Germline CDR1 SGHTA, CDR2 FQGNSA. The V segment lost 0 bases and the J segment 6 bases; nucleotides outside the gene matches: 10. The CDR3 spans 17 residues. The sequencing used PBMCs, collected from a glioma patient whose treatment included an IDH1 peptide vaccine. The rearrangement uses TRBV7-2 and TRBJ2-3, with 9 bases lining up with TRBD2. The receptor comes from a man in his fifties with glioma. CDR3 residues: CASSLAPTSGGRDTQYF. Here the CDR3 DNA reads TGTGCCAGCAGCTTAGCGCCGACTAGCGGAGGGCGGGATACGCAGTATTTT.